The rows below give T cell receptor beta chains drawn from one sample of a study of OX40 agonist ivuxolimab in advanced cancers. TCRdb keeps only in-frame clones here, not all; method: immunoSEQ multiplex PCR. The data contain about 140,000 clones, 93% of them singletons. Sample: CD4+ or CD8+ T cells sorted from blood, taken in a trial of the OX40 agonist ivuxolimab. The receptors originated from an adult with an advanced solid tumor such as melanoma, head and neck, liver or kidney cancer. Both conserved end residues are part of each CDR3. Fields, in order: V gene, clone size, J gene, D gene, CDR3 protein, CDR3 DNA. D genes are given only for firm matches. The size field is filled for only some rows; it gives once, few, many or a size class.

TRBV18	NA	TRBJ2-6	NA	CASSQTQVSGANVLTF	TGTGCCAGCTCACAGACACAGGTCTCTGGGGCCAACGTCCTGACTTTC
TRBV6-6	NA	TRBJ2-7	TRBD2	CASSPRGLAGGLEQYF	TGTGCCAGCAGTCCCCGGGGATTAGCGGGGGGACTTGAGCAGTACTTC
TRBV4-3	NA	TRBJ2-7	NA	CASSPRASSYEQYF	TGCGCCAGCAGCCCACGGGCCAGCTCCTACGAGCAGTACTTC
TRBV19	NA	TRBJ1-2	NA	CASRLVYGYTF	TGTGCCAGTAGGCTCGTCTATGGCTACACCTTC
TRBV15	NA	TRBJ2-2	NA	CATSIGDTGELFF	TGTGCCACCAGTATAGGGGATACCGGGGAGCTGTTTTTT
TRBV12-5	NA	TRBJ1-1	TRBD1	CASGPDRGVEAFF	TGTGCTAGTGGGCCTGACAGGGGCGTTGAAGCTTTCTTT
TRBV7-2	NA	TRBJ2-3	TRBD1	CASSLSRRTGVTDTQYF	TGTGCCAGCAGCTTATCTCGCCGGACAGGGGTTACAGATACGCAGTATTTT
TRBV6-5	NA	TRBJ1-1	NA	CASRGVGFTEAFF	TGTGCCAGCAGGGGGGTGGGATTCACTGAAGCTTTCTTT
TRBV7-2	NA	TRBJ2-7	TRBD2	CASSAQRGRYEQYF	TGTGCCAGCAGTGCCCAGCGGGGTAGGTACGAGCAGTACTTC
TRBV4-3	NA	TRBJ2-1	NA	CASSHASSVEQFF	TGCGCCAGCAGCCACGCCTCTAGCGTTGAGCAGTTCTTC
TRBV11-3	NA	TRBJ1-6	NA	CASSFVYNSPLHF	TGTGCCAGCAGCTTCGTCTATAATTCACCCCTCCACTTT
TRBV7-9	NA	TRBJ2-7	TRBD2	CASSPRWTSSYEQYF	TGTGCCAGCAGCCCGAGGTGGACTAGCTCCTACGAGCAGTACTTC
TRBV25-1	NA	TRBJ2-3	TRBD1	CASSQPGQGKDTQYF	TGTGCCAGCAGTCAGCCGGGACAGGGGAAAGATACGCAGTATTTT
TRBV6-5	NA	TRBJ1-1	TRBD1	CASSRGGGWRTEAFF	TGTGCCAGCAGCCGTGGAGGGGGCTGGAGAACTGAAGCTTTCTTT
TRBV28	once	TRBJ2-7	TRBD1	CASSLSIGQGAYEQYF	TGTGCCAGCAGTTTATCCATAGGACAGGGGGCCTACGAGCAGTACTTC
TRBV18	NA	TRBJ1-5	NA	CASSGREGNQPQHF	TGTGCCAGCTCAGGTCGCGAGGGGAATCAGCCCCAGCATTTT
TRBV5-1	NA	TRBJ2-3	NA	CASSLYYMGGATDTQYF	TGCGCCAGCAGCTTGTATTACATGGGGGGGGCCACAGATACGCAGTATTTT
TRBV27	NA	TRBJ2-7	NA	CASSLRDPLRGQYF	TGTGCCAGCAGTTTAAGGGACCCGCTACGAGGGCAGTACTTC
TRBV10-3	NA	TRBJ2-1	NA	CAISAGGPQYNEQFF	TGTGCCATCAGTGCAGGGGGGCCACAATACAATGAGCAGTTCTTC
TRBV30	NA	TRBJ1-5	NA	CAWSNNSNQPQHF	TGTGCCTGGAGTAATAATAGCAATCAGCCCCAGCATTTT
TRBV28	NA	TRBJ1-4	NA	CASIGVLNEKLFF	TGTGCCAGCATCGGGGTCCTAAATGAAAAACTGTTTTTT
TRBV25-1	NA	TRBJ1-1	NA	CASSPDGPYEAFF	TGTGCCAGCAGTCCGGACGGGCCATATGAAGCTTTCTTT
TRBV19	NA	TRBJ2-7	NA	CASSMSGYEQYF	TGTGCCAGTAGTATGTCGGGATACGAGCAGTACTTC
TRBV7-8	NA	TRBJ2-3	NA	CASSPQGLADTQYF	TGTGCCAGCAGCCCACAGGGTCTCGCAGATACGCAGTATTTT
TRBV5-5	NA	TRBJ1-1	NA	CASSLFPQGWWNTEAFF	TGTGCCAGCAGCTTGTTCCCCCAGGGGTGGTGGAACACTGAAGCTTTCTTT
TRBV11-2	NA	TRBJ2-1	NA	CASSSLVHGDEQFF	TGTGCCAGCAGCTCCCTGGTCCATGGGGATGAGCAGTTCTTC
TRBV4-3	NA	TRBJ2-5	TRBD2	CASSPYPGLAVQETQYF	TGCGCCAGCAGCCCCTATCCGGGACTAGCGGTCCAAGAGACCCAGTACTTC
TRBV28	once	TRBJ2-3	TRBD2	CASSLWLAEYTDTQYF	TGTGCCAGCAGTTTATGGCTAGCGGAGTACACAGATACGCAGTATTTT
TRBV19	NA	TRBJ2-3	NA	CASWVESRGTDTQYF	TGTGCCAGTTGGGTGGAGAGTAGGGGCACAGATACGCAGTATTTT
TRBV13	NA	TRBJ1-5	NA	CASSLRVGSNQPQHF	TGTGCCAGCAGCTTAAGGGTAGGGAGCAATCAGCCCCAGCATTTT
TRBV29-1	NA	TRBJ1-1	NA	CSVDKGLGTEAFF	TGCAGCGTTGACAAGGGGCTAGGGACTGAAGCTTTCTTT
TRBV5-4	NA	TRBJ2-3	NA	CASSVDSVWTDTQYF	TGTGCCAGCAGCGTGGACAGTGTCTGGACAGATACGCAGTATTTT
TRBV7-2	NA	TRBJ2-5	TRBD2	CASSLRLAGDQETQYF	TGTGCCAGCAGCCTGCGACTAGCGGGAGACCAAGAGACCCAGTACTTC
TRBV5-7	NA	TRBJ2-1	TRBD2	CASSFRGGRNEQFF	TGTGCCAGCAGCTTTCGGGGGGGGCGGAATGAGCAGTTCTTC
TRBV5-1	NA	TRBJ2-7	NA	CASSLPSGQGLSYEQYF	TGCGCCAGCAGCTTACCATCGGGCCAGGGGCTATCCTACGAGCAGTACTTC
TRBV5-1	NA	TRBJ1-2	NA	CASSPQENGYTF	TGCGCCAGCAGCCCGCAGGAAAATGGCTACACCTTC
TRBV4-2	NA	TRBJ2-5	NA	CASSQATVPSPGTQYF	TGTGCCAGCAGCCAAGCGACTGTGCCCTCTCCAGGGACCCAGTACTTC
TRBV2	once	TRBJ2-2	TRBD2	CASSRAGSTGELFF	TGTGCCAGCAGCCGAGCGGGGAGCACCGGGGAGCTGTTTTTT
TRBV5-5	NA	TRBJ2-7	TRBD2	CASSQAGGRRYEQYF	TGCGCCAGCAGCCAAGCGGGGGGGCGCCGCTACGAGCAGTACTTC
TRBV28	NA	TRBJ2-7	NA	CATTLRYEQYF	TGTGCCACCACCTTGCGTTACGAGCAGTACTTC
TRBV5-1	NA	TRBJ2-7	TRBD2	CASSPPGGSSEPYEQYF	TGCGCCAGCAGCCCCCCTGGCGGGAGTTCAGAGCCCTACGAGCAGTACTTC
TRBV13	NA	TRBJ1-1	TRBD1	CASRRTGGEGEAFF	TGTGCCAGCAGGCGTACAGGGGGCGAGGGTGAAGCTTTCTTT
TRBV5-4	NA	TRBJ1-2	NA	CASSLERDRGYTF	TGTGCCAGCAGCCTAGAAAGGGATCGTGGCTACACCTTC
TRBV29-1	NA	TRBJ2-7	NA	CSVVKFGGSYEQYF	TGCAGCGTCGTGAAGTTTGGGGGGTCCTACGAGCAGTACTTC
TRBV6-5	NA	TRBJ2-7	NA	CASRPSRATTYEQYF	TGTGCCAGCAGACCCTCCAGGGCTACCACCTACGAGCAGTACTTC
TRBV5-6	NA	TRBJ2-5	NA	CASSLRRGRRETQYF	TGTGCCAGCAGCTTGCGCAGGGGAAGAAGAGAGACCCAGTACTTC
TRBV2	once	TRBJ1-2	TRBD1	CASSPDRGPGTF	TGTGCCAGCAGTCCGGACAGGGGCCCAGGGACCTTC
TRBV4-1	NA	TRBJ1-1	NA	CASSLRGGTEAFF	TGCGCCAGCAGCCTGAGGGGAGGTACTGAAGCTTTCTTT
TRBV5-1	NA	TRBJ2-5	NA	CASSPEAPYQETQYF	TGCGCCAGCAGCCCCGAGGCCCCGTACCAAGAGACCCAGTACTTC
TRBV10-3	NA	TRBJ1-2	NA	CATRTETNYGYTF	TGTGCCACTCGGACCGAGACTAACTATGGCTACACCTTC
TRBV21-1	few	TRBJ1-1	NA	CASSKSDGDEAFF	TGTGCCAGCAGCAAATCGGACGGGGATGAAGCTTTCTTT
TRBV6-6	NA	TRBJ1-1	NA	CASSTGTSNTEAFF	TGTGCCAGCAGCACGGGCACGTCCAACACTGAAGCTTTCTTT